The 20 T cell receptor beta chains below come from one sample, sequenced in a study of a mutant IDH1 vaccine in newly diagnosed glioma. TCRdb's table, derived via immunoSEQ multiplex PCR, lists solely in-frame clones and lacks some. The table has tens of thousands of clones, 60% to 80% seen once. Time point meaning: week 47, end of study. All doses held 300 ug of mutant IDH1 20-mer peptide, with topical imiquimod. These receptors' antigens are unknown. The specimen comprised PBMCs, sampled from a glioma patient whose treatment included an IDH1 peptide vaccine. These TCRs come from a man aged 50 to 60 with glioma.

The V and J genes are TRBV9 and TRBJ1-4; a possible D gene is TRBD1 (5 bases). The germline CDR1 and CDR2 sequences are SGDLS and YYNGEE. This CDR3 has 15 residues. V shed 3 bases and J shed 4 bases, with 13 bases lying between them. This chain's CDR3 is CASSAEGHGNEKLFF. In nucleotides, the CDR3 is TGTGCCAGCAGCGCGGAGGGGCACGGTAATGAAAAACTGTTTTTT.

V usage is TRBV5-1 and J usage is TRBJ1-5, with 7 bases identical to TRBD1. This CDR3 has 14 amino acids. Germline CDR1 and CDR2: SGHRS and YFSETQ. The V and J ends lost 4 bases and 7 bases, in that order; junction bases with no gene match: 8. CDR3 loop: CASSPGQERQPQHF. CDR3 bases: TGCGCCAGCAGCCCAGGACAGGAAAGACAGCCCCAGCATTTT.

The chain is built from TRBV11-2 and TRBJ2-7; perhaps TRBD2 as D (5 bases). The CDR3 length is 15 residues. Trimming left V 3 bases short and J 0 bases short, with 12 bases between. The germline V gene encodes CDR1 SGHAT and CDR2 FQNNGV. CDR3 nucleotide sequence: TGTGCCAGCAGCTTCCTAGCTACGAACTCCTACGAGCAGTACTTC. Protein: CASSFLATNSYEQYF.

This rearrangement joins TRBV9 to TRBJ2-2; D unclear. The CDR3 contains 13 residues. V gave up 6 bases and J gave up 5 bases, with 11 bases separating them. Germline V lookup: CDR1 SGDLS, CDR2 YYNGEE. This chain's CDR3 is CASTVRMTGELFF. CDR3 bases: TGTGCCAGCACCGTCCGGATGACCGGGGAGCTGTTTTTT.

The chain joins TRBV29-1 to TRBJ2-1; 10 positions agree with TRBD2. This CDR3 is built from 11 residues. V trimming: 4 bases; J trimming: 15 bases; junction bases outside the gene matches: 6. The germline V gene encodes CDR1 SQVTM and CDR2 ANQGSEA. CDR3 DNA sequence: TGCAGCGTTGCCGAGCGGGGGGGGTGGTTCTTC. Translating it yields CSVAERGGWFF.

This clone was recorded a few times. The V gene is TRBV20-1, the J gene TRBJ1-1; D gene unclear. Germline loops: CDR1 DFQATT, CDR2 SNEGSKA (reference sequence). With 3 bases removed from V and 11 bases from J, the gap between germline ends came to 13 bases. This CDR3 contains 11 residues. The CDR3 DNA reads TGCAGTGCTAGTCCCGACGTGAGGGCTTTCTTT. Its protein product is CSASPDVRAFF.

This clone showed up many times. The gene calls are TRBV9 and TRBJ2-1; 8 nucleotides line up with TRBD1. The CDR3 runs to 15 residues. CDR1 and CDR2 from the germline V gene are SGDLS and YYNGEE. J gave up 3 bases and V 3 bases, and 5 bases lay outside the gene matches. CDR3 DNA: TGTGCCAGCAGCGCAGGGGGGACAGGCTACAATGAGCAGTTCTTC. Protein: CASSAGGTGYNEQFF. The full variable domain, with the rest looked up from reference TRBV9 and TRBJ2-1, is DSGVTQTPKHLITATGQRVTLRCSPRSGDLSVYWYQQSLDQGLQFLIQYYNGEERAKGNILERFSAQQFPDLHSELNLSSLELGDSALYFCASSAGGTGYNEQFFGPGTRLTVL.

The genes are TRBV28 and TRBJ2-4; D perhaps matches TRBD1 (6 bases). CDR3 size: 11 residues. V dropped 11 bases and J dropped 5 bases, with 10 bases sitting between them. Germline CDR1 and CDR2: MDHEN and SYDVKM. CDR3: CASNRENIQYF. Written as DNA, the CDR3 is TGTGCCTCCAACAGGGAAAACATTCAGTACTTC.

This CDR3 reads CASSPIPGTGANGEKLFF. The DNA of the CDR3 is TGTGCCAGCAGCCCCATTCCAGGGACAGGGGCAAATGGGGAAAAACTGTTTTTT. V gene TRBV5-4 combines with J gene TRBJ1-4, with TRBD1 matching 10 bases. The CDR3 loop spans 18 amino acids. V gave up 4 bases and J gave up 8 bases; unmatched junction bases: 17. Looked up from germline, CDR1 is SGHNT and CDR2 is YYREEE (reference sequence).

V gene TRBV5-1 combines with J gene TRBJ2-3, with D tentatively TRBD1 or TRBD2 (5 bases each). Germline CDR1 reads SGHRS; CDR2 reads YFSETQ. CDR3 size: 15 residues. Trimming cost V 4 bases and J 2 bases, with 14 bases left between them. The CDR3 reads CASSGGGRVTDTQYF. Written as DNA, the CDR3 is TGCGCCAGCAGCGGTGGGGGTAGGGTCACAGATACGCAGTATTTT.

This rearrangement joins TRBV5-5 to TRBJ2-3; 10 positions agree with TRBD1. V dropped 5 bases and J dropped 7; count of bases not matched to a gene: 10. Germline V gene data show CDR1 as SGHKS and CDR2 as YYEKEE (reference sequence). This CDR3 has 15 residues. The CDR3 sequence: CASRTAGTGANTQYF. The CDR3 DNA is TGTGCCAGCAGAACTGCCGGGACAGGGGCAAATACGCAGTATTTT.

V and J are TRBV19 and TRBJ1-5, with D perhaps TRBD1 (6 bases). The V gene lost 5 bases and the J gene lost 7 bases, with 21 bases spanning the gap. Germline assignment: CDR1 LNHDA and CDR2 SQIVND (reference sequence). The CDR3 contains 16 residues. CDR3 protein: CASSLLGLRGVQPQHF. CDR3 coding DNA: TGTGCCAGTAGTCTATTAGGACTCAGGGGTGTGCAGCCCCAGCATTTT.

This chain uses TRBV18 with TRBJ1-1; D unresolved. Trimming took off 4 bases at V and 4 bases at J, with 22 bases between the two ends. Germline values: CDR1 KGHSH, CDR2 LQKENI. The CDR3 has 17 residues. The CDR3 nucleotides read TGTGCCAGCTCACAGGCGGGCCCCCCAACCTGGCCCACTGAAGCTTTCTTT. Its protein is CASSQAGPPTWPTEAFF.

The count of this clone is one. The V and J genes are TRBV5-1 and TRBJ2-3; tentatively, D is TRBD2 (5 bases). CDR3 length: 16 residues. Germline lookup yields CDR1 SGHRS and CDR2 YFSETQ. Trimming stripped 0 bases from V and 0 bases from J, with 11 bases between. The CDR3 DNA reads TGCGCCAGCAGCTTGGGGCTAGCTGTGAGCACAGATACGCAGTATTTT. Residues: CASSLGLAVSTDTQYF.

The rearrangement links TRBV10-3 to TRBJ2-3, with D unclear. Germline-derived CDR1 and CDR2 are ENHRY and SYGVKD. The CDR3 extends over 11 amino acids. The V gene lost 8 bases and the J gene lost 4 bases, with 7 bases spanning the gap. The CDR3 DNA reads as TGTGCCATCCTATCGGCAGATACGCAGTATTTT. This codes for CAILSADTQYF.

The chain recombines TRBV6-6 with TRBJ2-7; the D gene is possibly TRBD1 (6 bases). This CDR3 spans 12 amino acids. Between the trimmed V and J ends, which lost 10 bases and 0 bases, there was a span of 10 bases. CDR1 and CDR2 (germline): MNHNY, SVGAGI (reference sequence). The CDR3 nucleotides read TGTGCCACGGACAGTCCCTCCTACGAGCAGTACTTC. This gives the protein CATDSPSYEQYF.

The V call is TRBV5-1, the J call TRBJ1-1; D is unresolved. The CDR3 runs to 14 residues. The germline gives CDR1 SGHRS, CDR2 YFSETQ. Trimming pared 4 bases from V and 1 base from J, leaving 11 bases between. The CDR3 spells CASSPTARNTEAFF. CDR3 coding DNA: TGCGCCAGCAGCCCGACGGCTCGGAACACTGAAGCTTTCTTT.

A single count supports this clone. The chain recombines TRBV5-1 with TRBJ1-3; D is ambiguous. V was pared by 4 bases and J by 0 bases, with 11 bases between. The CDR3 totals 15 residues. Germline lookup yields CDR1 SGHRS and CDR2 YFSETQ. The chain's CDR3 is CASSPDLHSGNTIYF. CDR3 DNA: TGCGCCAGCAGCCCGGACTTGCACTCTGGAAACACCATATATTTT.

V and J are TRBV19 and TRBJ1-3; 7 bases are a match to TRBD1. The CDR3 extends over 15 amino acids. V gave up 9 bases and J gave up 0 bases; unmatched junction bases: 8. Germline-derived CDR1 and CDR2 are LNHDA and SQIVND (reference sequence). In DNA form, the CDR3 reads TGTGCCAGCAGGACAGGACTGCCCTCTGGAAACACCATATATTTT. Its protein product is CASRTGLPSGNTIYF.

V gene TRBV9 combines with J gene TRBJ1-6; weak D call: TRBD1 (5 bases). V was pared by 4 bases and J by 5 bases, with 19 bases between. The germline CDR1 and CDR2 sequences are SGDLS and YYNGEE. This CDR3 region has 17 residues. The CDR3 reads CASSSRRGEQDNSPLHF. The DNA of the CDR3 is TGTGCCAGCAGCTCCCGGCGGGGCGAACAAGATAATTCACCCCTCCACTTT.